This T cell receptor beta chain came from a study of blood T cell repertoires in COVID-19. Study summary: Specimens from acute and convalescent COVID-19 originated in the United States, Italy and Spain. PBMCs, B-cell-depleted T cells, or T cells were the source of the cDNA or gDNA that made up the material.

In the study's own analysis: How many nucleated cells were present was estimated from reference gene primer amplification. Profiling relied on immunoSEQ multiplex PCR, and the TCRdb table lists in-frame clones only, not all of them. That table is the source of V, J and clone size, and D and trimming were worked out from the DNA. The data hold around 79,000 clones, with around 89% observed a single time. Germline V gene lookup returns CDR1 KGHSH and CDR2 LQKENI. CDR3 size: 13 residues. Trimming left V 3 bases short and J 3 bases short, with 9 bases between. The rearrangement links TRBV18 to TRBJ2-7, with unresolved D. Material for sequencing was peripheral blood. This TCR came from a human donor in a cohort sampled during active COVID-19. CDR3 amino acids: CASSPADIYEQYF. CDR3 sequence (DNA): TGTGCCAGCTCACCGGCAGACATCTACGAGCAGTACTTC. The whole variable domain, remainder taken from reference TRBV18 and TRBJ2-7, is NAGVMQNPRHLVRRRGQEARLRCSPMKGHSHVYWYRQLPEEGLKFMVYLQKENIIDESGMPKERFSAEFPKEGPSILRIQQVVRGDSAAYFCASSPADIYEQYFGPGTRLTVT.